The table lists the clone carrying this TCR beta chain with a few counts. The antigen is undetermined. This sample was included in a study of T cells in Graves' hyperthyroidism and ophthalmopathy. V gave up 1 base and J gave up 5 bases, with 17 bases separating them. Germline assignment: CDR1 SQVTM and CDR2 ANQGSEA. This CDR3 spans 15 amino acids. The authors deemed Graves' hyperthyroidism stable absent ophthalmopathy progression within 18 months. Patients were excluded for uncontrolled infection, other autoimmune disease, pregnancy or lactation. Amplification of TCR beta CDR3 regions used RNA as the template. Researchers ran a first-round RT-PCR on the TCR CDR3 using the HTBI primer set. TCRdb processed the multiplex PCR reads anew with MiXCR; each CDR3 protein has one entry. This sample yields about 560,000 distinct CDR3 sequences, of which 13% to 15% are seen a single time; 11% to 15% belongs to the top ten.

General study points: Researchers report that a 13 V-J model separated ophthalmopathy from stable hyperthyroidism. The model forecast ophthalmopathy, anticipating it by a median around 6.9 months before onset.

Sequenced input: blood. This receptor was obtained from a woman aged 35 to 49 with Graves' hyperthyroidism. The chain is built from TRBV29-1 and TRBJ2-5; perhaps TRBD1 as D (5 bases). CDR3 region: CSVEGGGRADETQYF. The CDR3 nucleotides read TGCAGCGTTGAAGGGGGCGGCAGGGCCGACGAGACCCAGTACTTC.